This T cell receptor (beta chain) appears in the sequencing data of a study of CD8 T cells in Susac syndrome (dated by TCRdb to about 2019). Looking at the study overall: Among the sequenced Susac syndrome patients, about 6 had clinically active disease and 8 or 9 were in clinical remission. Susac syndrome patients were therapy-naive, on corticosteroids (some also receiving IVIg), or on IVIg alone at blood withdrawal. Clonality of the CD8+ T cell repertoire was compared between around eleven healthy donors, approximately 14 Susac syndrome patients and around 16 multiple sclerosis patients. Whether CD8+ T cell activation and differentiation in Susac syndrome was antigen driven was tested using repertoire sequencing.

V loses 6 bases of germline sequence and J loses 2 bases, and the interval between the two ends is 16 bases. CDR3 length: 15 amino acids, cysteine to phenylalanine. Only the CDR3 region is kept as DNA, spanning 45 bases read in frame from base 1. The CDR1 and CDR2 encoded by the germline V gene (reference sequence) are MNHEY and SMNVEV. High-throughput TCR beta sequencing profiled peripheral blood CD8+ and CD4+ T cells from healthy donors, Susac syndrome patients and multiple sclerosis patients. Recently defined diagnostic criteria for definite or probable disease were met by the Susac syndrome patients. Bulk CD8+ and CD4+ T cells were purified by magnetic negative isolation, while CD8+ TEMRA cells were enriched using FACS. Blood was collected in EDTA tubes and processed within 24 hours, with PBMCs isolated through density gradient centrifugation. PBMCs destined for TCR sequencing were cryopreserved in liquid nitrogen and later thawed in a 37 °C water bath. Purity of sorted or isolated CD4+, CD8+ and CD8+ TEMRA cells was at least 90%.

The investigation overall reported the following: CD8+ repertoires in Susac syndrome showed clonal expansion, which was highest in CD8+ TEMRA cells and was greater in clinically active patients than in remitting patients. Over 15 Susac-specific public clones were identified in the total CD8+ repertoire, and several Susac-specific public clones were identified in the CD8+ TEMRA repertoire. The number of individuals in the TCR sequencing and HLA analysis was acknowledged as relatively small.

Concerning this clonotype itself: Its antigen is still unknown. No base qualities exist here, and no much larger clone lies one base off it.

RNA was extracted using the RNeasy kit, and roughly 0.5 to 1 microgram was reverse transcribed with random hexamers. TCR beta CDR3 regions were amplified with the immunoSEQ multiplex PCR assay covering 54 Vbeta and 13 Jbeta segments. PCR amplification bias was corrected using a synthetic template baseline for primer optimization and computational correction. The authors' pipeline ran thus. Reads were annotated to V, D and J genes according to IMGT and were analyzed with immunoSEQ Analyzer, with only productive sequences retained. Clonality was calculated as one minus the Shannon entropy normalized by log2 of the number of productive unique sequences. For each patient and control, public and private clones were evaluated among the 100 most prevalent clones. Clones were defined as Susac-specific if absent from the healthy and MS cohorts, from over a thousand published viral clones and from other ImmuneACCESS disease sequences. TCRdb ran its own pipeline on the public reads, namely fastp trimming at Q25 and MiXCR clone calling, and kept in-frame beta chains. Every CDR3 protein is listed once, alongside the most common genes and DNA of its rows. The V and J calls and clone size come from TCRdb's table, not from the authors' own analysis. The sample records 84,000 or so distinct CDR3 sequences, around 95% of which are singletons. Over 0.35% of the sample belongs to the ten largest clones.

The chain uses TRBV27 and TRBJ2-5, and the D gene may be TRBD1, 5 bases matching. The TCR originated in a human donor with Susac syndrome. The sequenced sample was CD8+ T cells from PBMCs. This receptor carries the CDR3 CASSSQGMVQETQYF. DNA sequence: TGTGCCAGCAGCTCTCAGGGCATGGTACAAGAGACCCAGTACTTC.